This T cell receptor (beta chain) came from a study of Graves' ophthalmopathy and Graves' hyperthyroidism. Hyperthyroidism was classified as stable if no ophthalmopathy occurred within 18 months of follow-up. Transcripts of RNA were the source for amplifying TCR beta CDR3 regions. Investigators did first-round RT-PCR with HTBI primers, then second-round multiplex PCR. TCRdb re-called the multiplex PCR reads with MiXCR, one entry per CDR3 protein. The table shows roughly 420,000 distinct CDR3 sequences, with around 21% occurring only once. CDR3 length equals 14 residues. V lost 3 bases, J lost 1 base, and 9 bases lay in between. Whole-study findings and limits: The model's prediction of ophthalmopathy progression had approximately 67% sensitivity and 72% to 85% specificity.

This clonotype showed up many times. The antigen is undetermined. The TCR sequence derives from a woman aged 18-29 years with stable Graves' hyperthyroidism. The chain combines TRBV12-3 or TRBV12-4 with TRBJ1-1; no reliable D call. Sequencing used peripheral blood. The CDR3 DNA sequence: TGTGCCAGCAGTTTTGGTCATTCGAACACTGAAGCTTTCTTT. Translating it yields CASSFGHSNTEAFF.